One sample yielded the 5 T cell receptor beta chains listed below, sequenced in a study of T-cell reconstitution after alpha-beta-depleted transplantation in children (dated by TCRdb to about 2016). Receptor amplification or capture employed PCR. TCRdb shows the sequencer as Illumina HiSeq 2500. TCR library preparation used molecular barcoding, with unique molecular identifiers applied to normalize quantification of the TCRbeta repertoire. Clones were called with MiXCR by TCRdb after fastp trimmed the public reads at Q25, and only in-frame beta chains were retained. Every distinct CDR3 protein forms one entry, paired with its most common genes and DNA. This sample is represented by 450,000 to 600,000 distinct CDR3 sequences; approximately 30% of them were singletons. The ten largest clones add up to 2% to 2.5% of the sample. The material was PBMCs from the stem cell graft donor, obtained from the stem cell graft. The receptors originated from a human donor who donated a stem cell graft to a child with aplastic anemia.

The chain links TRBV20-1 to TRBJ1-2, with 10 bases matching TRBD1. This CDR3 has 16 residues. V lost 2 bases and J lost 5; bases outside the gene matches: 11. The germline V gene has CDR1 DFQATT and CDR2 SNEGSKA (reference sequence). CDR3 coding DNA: TGCAGTGCTAGACCGAATCCGACAGGGGGCTTTTATGGCTACACCTTC. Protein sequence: CSARPNPTGGFYGYTF.

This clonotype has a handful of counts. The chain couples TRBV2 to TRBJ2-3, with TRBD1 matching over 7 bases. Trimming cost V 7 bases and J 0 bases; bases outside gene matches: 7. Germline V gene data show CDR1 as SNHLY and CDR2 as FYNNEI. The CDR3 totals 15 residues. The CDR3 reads CASNVQGTSTDTQYF. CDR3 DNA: TGTGCCAGCAACGTACAGGGGACCAGCACAGATACGCAGTATTTT.

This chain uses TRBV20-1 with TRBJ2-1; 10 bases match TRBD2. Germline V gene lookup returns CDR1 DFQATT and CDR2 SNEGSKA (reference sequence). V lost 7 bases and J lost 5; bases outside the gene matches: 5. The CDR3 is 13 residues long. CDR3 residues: CSGRSGRNNEQFF. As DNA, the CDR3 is TGCAGTGGTCGTAGCGGGAGGAACAATGAGCAGTTCTTC.

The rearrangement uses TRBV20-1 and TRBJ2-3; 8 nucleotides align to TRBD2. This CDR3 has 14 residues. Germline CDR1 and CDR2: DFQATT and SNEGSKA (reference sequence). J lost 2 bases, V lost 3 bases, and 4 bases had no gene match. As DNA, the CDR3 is TGCAGTGCTAGCACTAGCGGCCCCACAGATACGCAGTATTTT. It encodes CSASTSGPTDTQYF.

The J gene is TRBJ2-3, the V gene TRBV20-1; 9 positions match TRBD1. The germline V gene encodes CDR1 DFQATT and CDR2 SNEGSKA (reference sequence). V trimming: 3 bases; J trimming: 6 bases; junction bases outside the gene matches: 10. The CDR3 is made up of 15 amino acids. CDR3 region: CSASRDRALFDTQYF. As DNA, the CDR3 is TGCAGTGCTAGCCGGGACAGGGCCCTCTTCGATACGCAGTATTTT.